The source of this TCR beta chain is a study of blood T cell repertoires in COVID-19. Study details: Collection of acute and convalescent COVID-19 samples took place in the United States, Italy and Spain. PBMCs, B-cell-depleted T cells, or T cells provided the cDNA or gDNA that made up the material.

Original analysis: The assay estimated nucleated cells by amplifying reference gene primers. Generated by immunoSEQ multiplex PCR, the TCRdb table keeps only in-frame clones and is missing some. V and J calls and clone size come straight from that table; D and trimming were deduced from the DNA. The data contain around 42,000 clones, about 78% of them singletons. The germline gives CDR1 SGHRS, CDR2 YFSETQ. The trim removed 4 bases at V and 3 bases at J, leaving 11 bases unmatched. The CDR3 loop spans 17 amino acids. The sequence was collected from a man between 65 and 85 years old with active or convalescent COVID-19. The chain couples TRBV5-1 to TRBJ2-2; 8 nucleotides align to TRBD1. Sequenced: peripheral blood. CDR3 sequence reads: CASSPEGDRGYTGELFF. The CDR3 coding sequence is TGCGCCAGCAGCCCGGAGGGCGACAGGGGTTACACCGGGGAGCTGTTTTTT. Drawing the rest from reference TRBV5-1 and TRBJ2-2, the complete variable domain is KAGVTQTPRYLIKTRGQQVTLSCSPISGHRSVSWYQQTPGQGLQFLFEYFSETQRNKGNFPGRFSGRQFSNSRSEMNVSTLELGDSALYLCASSPEGDRGYTGELFFGEGSRLTVL.